Here is one TCR beta chain with its context. No antigen is known for it. This entry is derived from a study of CXCR3-negative and CXCR3-positive naive CD8 T cells. Regarding the study as a whole: Both naive subsets, CXCR3-negative and CXCR3-positive, displayed similar TRBV-TRBJ usage, unlike memory cells. Diversity in memory CD8+ cells fell much lower than the comparably high levels seen in both naive subsets.

UMI-labeled 5' RACE yielded the TRB cDNA libraries. No DNA is given; TCRdb re-called the 5' RACE reads and lists each CDR3 protein once. The repertoire table contains over 100,000 distinct CDR3 sequences. The source material was naive CXCR3- CD8+ T cells from blood. Subset given: CD45RO-CCR7+CD27+CD95- naive CD8+ T cells lacking CXCR3 (TNR3-). The clonotype originates from a human donor in good health. Some clones in this sample may be carry-over from other donors' samples.

CDR3 in amino acids: CASSLGGIYTDTQYF. The chain uses TRBV7-6 and TRBJ2-3; no DNA is available, so the TRBD1 call from TCRdb remains unchecked. CDR1 and CDR2 from the germline V gene are SGHVS and FNYEAQ. The CDR3 runs 15 residues.